This note documents a single T cell receptor (beta chain) sequence. Its antigen is unidentified. It is likely a read error: a sequence one base away is far more abundant. Isolation yielded PBMCs, at least 6.5 million per sample, in every case. This sample is drawn from a study of blood T cells in healthy people across ages. Findings and caveats of the study: Per-million-T-cell TCR beta diversity fell roughly linearly with age.

The CDR3 has 15 amino acids. Germline CDR1 reads MNHEY; CDR2 reads SVGAGI. Next came a second PCR, run for roughly 6 to 11 cycles, which used a sample-barcoded 5' primer along with a J-beta primer mix. Unique molecular identifiers of 12 random nucleotides labeled each cDNA. TCRdb re-analysed the 5' RACE reads in MiXCR, keeping a single row per CDR3 protein. This sample has some 710,000 distinct CDR3 sequences, with about 47% found just once. This receptor was obtained from a man aged 80 or over in good health. The sample consisted of blood. The chain recombines TRBV6-5 with TRBJ2-4, with TRBD2 matching over 12 bases. TRBJ2-7 matches the DNA end more closely, so the J call is doubtful. CDR3 DNA sequence: TGTGCCAGCAGCTTAACTAGCGGGAGGTCCTACGAGCAGTACTTC. Encoded protein: CASSLTSGRSYEQYF.